This TCR beta chain derives from a study of shared clonotypes between healthy human individuals. In the study overall: Donors consisted of two women and three men between 18 and 49. There were three CD4 naive, three CD4 memory, two CD8 naive and one CD8 memory plates per donor.

Study observations and caveats: There were few donors, and this limited the genetic and exposure-history diversity represented.

A CD45RA+ naive subset and a CD45RA-negative memory subset were split from CD4+ cells. Profiling relied on immunoSEQ multiplex PCR, and the TCRdb table lists in-frame clones only, not all of them. The table shows roughly 2.2 million clones, with 80% to 95% occurring only once. As regards this clone: The antigen remains undetermined.

This CDR3 region has 14 residues. V shed 0 bases and J shed 5 bases, with 9 bases lying between them. Germline-derived CDR1 and CDR2 are SGHRS and YFSETQ. The TCR originated in a man younger than 35 in good health. Some clones in this sample may be carry-over from other donors' samples. Sequenced input: naive CD4+ T cells from PBMCs. Subset in this sample: CD45RA+ positively selected. The V gene is TRBV5-1, the J gene TRBJ1-5; D is possibly TRBD1 (6 bases). CDR3 DNA: TGCGCCAGCAGCTTGGAGGGGGGCCATCAGCCCCAGCATTTT. Translating gives CASSLEGGHQPQHF.